This T cell receptor (beta chain) was retrieved from a study of T cell repertoires in cytomegalovirus infection. Study background: Selection of CMV epitopes for the study included recently identified HLA-C-restricted and well-studied HLA-B-restricted ones. Public signatures in TCR beta pointed to CMV infection and matching HLA type. Points from the study as a whole: Ex vivo responses were dominated by HLA-C-restricted CMV-specific TCR beta clonotypes. Individuals carrying CMV plus the relevant HLA were identified by cumulative frequency of public TCR beta families.

A single record per CDR3 protein comes from TCRdb applying MiXCR to the reads. The sample has roughly 200,000 distinct CDR3 sequences, around 40% seen once. A remark on this clonotype: Its antigen is still unknown.

Germline CDR1 reads SGHVS; CDR2 reads FNYEAQ. The CDR3 contains 14 residues. Unmatched junction bases numbered 5, after V lost 1 base and J lost 6 bases. The rearrangement uses TRBV7-6 and TRBJ2-7, with TRBD1 matching over 8 bases. This clonotype originated in a human donor in good health (CMV status not recorded). Some clones in this sample may be carry-over from other donors' samples. The input for sequencing was CD8+ T cells from cultured PBMCs, taken from culture after CMV antigen stimulation. CDR3 residues: CASSLGTGLSEQYF. The CDR3 DNA reads TGTGCCAGCAGCTTAGGGACAGGGCTGAGCGAGCAGTACTTC.